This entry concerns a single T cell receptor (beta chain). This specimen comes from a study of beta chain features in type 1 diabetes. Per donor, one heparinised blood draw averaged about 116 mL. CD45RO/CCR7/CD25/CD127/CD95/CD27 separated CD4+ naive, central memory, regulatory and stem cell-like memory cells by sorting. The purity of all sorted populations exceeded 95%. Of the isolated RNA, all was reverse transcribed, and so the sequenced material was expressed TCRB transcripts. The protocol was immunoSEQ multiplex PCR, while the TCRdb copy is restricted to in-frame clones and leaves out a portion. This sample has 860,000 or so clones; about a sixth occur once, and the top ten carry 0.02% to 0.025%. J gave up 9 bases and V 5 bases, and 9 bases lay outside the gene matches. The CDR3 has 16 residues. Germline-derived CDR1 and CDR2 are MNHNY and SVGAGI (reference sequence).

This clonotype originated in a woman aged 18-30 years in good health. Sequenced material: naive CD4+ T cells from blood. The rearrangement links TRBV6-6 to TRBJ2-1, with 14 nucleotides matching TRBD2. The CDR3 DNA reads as TGTGCCAGCAGTGCTCCCGGGACTAGCGGGAGTGGTGAGCAGTTCTTC. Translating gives CASSAPGTSGSGEQFF.